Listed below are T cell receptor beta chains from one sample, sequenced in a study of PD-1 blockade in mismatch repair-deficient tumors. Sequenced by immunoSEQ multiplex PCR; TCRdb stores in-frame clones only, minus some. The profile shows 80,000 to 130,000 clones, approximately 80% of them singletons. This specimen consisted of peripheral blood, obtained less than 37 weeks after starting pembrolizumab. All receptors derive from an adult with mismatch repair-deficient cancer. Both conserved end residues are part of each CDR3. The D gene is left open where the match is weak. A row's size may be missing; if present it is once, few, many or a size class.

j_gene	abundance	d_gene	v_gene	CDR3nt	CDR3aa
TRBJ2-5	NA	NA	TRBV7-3	TGTGCCAGCAGCCCCCAGTCCGGTCGAGAGACCCAGTACTTC	CASSPQSGRETQYF
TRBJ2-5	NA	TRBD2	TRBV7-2	TGTGCCAGCAGCCGCCTAGCGGAAGATTACCAAGAGACCCAGTACTTC	CASSRLAEDYQETQYF
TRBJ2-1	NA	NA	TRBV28	TGTGCCAGCAGTTTCCCAAGCGGCAATGAGCAGTTCTTC	CASSFPSGNEQFF
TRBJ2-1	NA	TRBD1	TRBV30	TGTGCCTGGAGTGTACGGGAGTTTGGGGGACAGGGGAATAATGAGCAGTTCTTC	CAWSVREFGGQGNNEQFF
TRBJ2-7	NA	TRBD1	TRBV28	TGTGCCAGCAGTTACGGGACAGGGAAATTTTACGAGCAGTACTTC	CASSYGTGKFYEQYF
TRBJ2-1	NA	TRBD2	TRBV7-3	TGTGCCAGCAGCCGAAGAGGACTAGCGGGAGGGATTTCCTACAATGAGCAGTTCTTC	CASSRRGLAGGISYNEQFF
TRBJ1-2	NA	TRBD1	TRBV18	TGTGCCAGCTCACCAGACAGGGGTTACTATGGCTACACCTTC	CASSPDRGYYGYTF
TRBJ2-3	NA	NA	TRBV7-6	TGTGCCAGCAGCTTAGTGAGCGGCGCCACAGATACGCAGTATTTT	CASSLVSGATDTQYF
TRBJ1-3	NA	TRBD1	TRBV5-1	TGCGCCAGCAGCTGGGACAGTCCTCGCTCTGGAAACACCATATATTTT	CASSWDSPRSGNTIYF
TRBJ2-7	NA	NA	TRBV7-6	TGTGCCAGCAGCTTAGACAGGGCCGAGCAGTACTTC	CASSLDRAEQYF
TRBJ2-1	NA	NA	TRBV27	TGTGCCAGCAGGGGCGGGATTGGCTCCTACAATGAGCAGTTCTTC	CASRGGIGSYNEQFF
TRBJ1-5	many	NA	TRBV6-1	TGTGCCAGCAGGAGGGCAGCTAGCAATCAGCCCCAGCATTTT	CASRRAASNQPQHF
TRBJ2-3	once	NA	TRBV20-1	TGCAGTGCCTCGGGCCAGGAGACGCAGTATTTT	CSASGQETQYF
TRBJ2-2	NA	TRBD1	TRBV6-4	TGTGCCAGCAGACCGGGACAGGGTGGCACCGGGGAGCTGTTTTTT	CASRPGQGGTGELFF
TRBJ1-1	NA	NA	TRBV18	TGTGCCAGCTCACCACAAAGGGTCACTGAAGCTTTCTTT	CASSPQRVTEAFF
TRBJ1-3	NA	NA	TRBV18	TGTGCCAGCTCACCGCCGACAGGAAACACCATATATTTT	CASSPPTGNTIYF
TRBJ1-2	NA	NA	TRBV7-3	TGTGCCAGCAGCTCCCAAGCCAGGGCTGGCTACACCTTC	CASSSQARAGYTF
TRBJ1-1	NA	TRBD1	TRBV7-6	TGTGCCAGCAGCTTTCAACAGGGGCACAGTGAAGCTTTCTTT	CASSFQQGHSEAFF
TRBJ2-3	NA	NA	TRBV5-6	TGTGCCAGCAGCAGGGGCCTCCTAAGGAACACAGATACGCAGTATTTT	CASSRGLLRNTDTQYF
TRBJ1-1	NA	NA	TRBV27	TGTGCCAGCAGTGGGGTCACTCAGAACACTGAAGCTTTCTTT	CASSGVTQNTEAFF
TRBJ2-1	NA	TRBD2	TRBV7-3	TGTGCCAGCAGCCAGATAGCGGGAGGTTCTAGCTCCTACAATGAGCAGTTCTTC	CASSQIAGGSSSYNEQFF
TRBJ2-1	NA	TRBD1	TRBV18	TGTGCCAGCTCACCTTCGACAGGGGGGTACAATGAGCAGTTCTTC	CASSPSTGGYNEQFF
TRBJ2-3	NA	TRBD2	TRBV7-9	TGTGCCAGCAGCACCCCGGCTAGCGGAATACGCACAGATACGCAGTATTTT	CASSTPASGIRTDTQYF
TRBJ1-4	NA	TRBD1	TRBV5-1	TGCGCCAGCAGCGAGGGACAGGGCGATGAAAAACTGTTTTTT	CASSEGQGDEKLFF
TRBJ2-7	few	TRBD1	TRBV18	TGTGCCAGCTCATCGCCGGGACAGGTCTACGAGCAGTACTTC	CASSSPGQVYEQYF
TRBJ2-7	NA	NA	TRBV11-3	TGTGCCAGCAGCTTGCAGGGGAAAGGGGGGCAGTACTTC	CASSLQGKGGQYF
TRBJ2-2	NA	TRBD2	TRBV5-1	TGCGCCAGCACCGGACTAGCGGGAGAAACCGGGGAGCTGTTTTTT	CASTGLAGETGELFF
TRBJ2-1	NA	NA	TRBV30	TGTGCCTGGAGTTACACTTCTGAGCAGTTCTTC	CAWSYTSEQFF
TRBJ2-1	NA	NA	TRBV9	TGTGCCAGCAGCGTATTTACTAGCAACAATGAGCAGTTCTTC	CASSVFTSNNEQFF
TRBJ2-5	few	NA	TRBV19	TGTGCCAGTAGTATTGTAGGGGGTGACCAAGAGACCCAGTACTTC	CASSIVGGDQETQYF
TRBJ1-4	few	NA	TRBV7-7	TGTGCTAGCAGCTTAGCTAGGACTGAAAAACTGTTTTTT	CASSLARTEKLFF
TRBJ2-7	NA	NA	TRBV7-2	TGTGCCAGCAGCTTAGCCGGCAGGGTGGTGCAGTACTTC	CASSLAGRVVQYF
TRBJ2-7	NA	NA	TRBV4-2	TGTGCCAGCAAAGGGGCTGATTACGAGCAGTACTTC	CASKGADYEQYF
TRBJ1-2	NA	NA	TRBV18	TGTGCCAGCTCACCACAATCGGGGGACGGCTACACCTTC	CASSPQSGDGYTF
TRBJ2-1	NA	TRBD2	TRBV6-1	TGTGCCGTCAGGACTAGCGGCTACAATGAGCAGTTCTTC	CAVRTSGYNEQFF
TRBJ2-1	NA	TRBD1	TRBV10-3	TGTGCCATCACCCCGACAGGGGGGATCACCTACAATGAGCAGTTCTTC	CAITPTGGITYNEQFF
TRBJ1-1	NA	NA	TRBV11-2	TGTGCCAGCAGCCCACTGTCCGGGGGCGCCCCTGAAGCTTTCTTT	CASSPLSGGAPEAFF
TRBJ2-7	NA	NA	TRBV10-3	TGTGCCATCAGTGAGTCGCGCGGAGCCTACTACGAGCAGTACTTC	CAISESRGAYYEQYF
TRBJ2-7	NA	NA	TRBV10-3	TGTGCCATCAGTGAGTCCCAGGGTAGTGAGCAGTACTTC	CAISESQGSEQYF
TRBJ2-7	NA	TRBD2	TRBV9	TGTGCCAGCAGCCCTAGCGGGATCGGCTACGAGCAGTACTTC	CASSPSGIGYEQYF
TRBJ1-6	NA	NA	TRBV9	TGTGCCAGCAGCGAGGGAACACCCGGCGGGCCCCTCCACTTT	CASSEGTPGGPLHF
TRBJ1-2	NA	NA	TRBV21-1	TGTGCCAGCAGCATAAGGGCAGCCGATCTGAGCGGCTACACCTTC	CASSIRAADLSGYTF
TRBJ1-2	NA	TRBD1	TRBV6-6	TGTGCCAGCAGTTACGTCACAGGGGGCAATGGCTACACCTTC	CASSYVTGGNGYTF
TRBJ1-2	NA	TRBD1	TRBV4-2	TGTGCCAGCAGCCCTCGGACAGGGACTAACTATGGCTACACCTTC	CASSPRTGTNYGYTF
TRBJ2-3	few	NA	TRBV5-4	TGTGCCAGCAGCCCCAGCGGAATTAGCACAGATACGCAGTATTTT	CASSPSGISTDTQYF
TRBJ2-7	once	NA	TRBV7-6	TGTGCCAGCAGCTTATACTCCGGTAACTACGAGCAGTACTTC	CASSLYSGNYEQYF
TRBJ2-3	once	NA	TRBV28	TGTGCCAGCAGTTTAGCCCCGGACAGAAGCACGCAGTATTTT	CASSLAPDRSTQYF
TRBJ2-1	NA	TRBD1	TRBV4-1	TGCGCCAGCAGCCAAGACGGCAGGGGGTACTACAATGAGCAGTTCTTC	CASSQDGRGYYNEQFF
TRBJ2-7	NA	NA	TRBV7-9	TGTGCCAGCAGCTTGGGGCGGGGCGGGGCCCCCGACGAGCAGTACTTC	CASSLGRGGAPDEQYF
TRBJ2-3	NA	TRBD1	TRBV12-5	TGTGCTAGTGGTTTGGTCGCCGGGACAGATATCCGCGATACGCAGTATTTT	CASGLVAGTDIRDTQYF
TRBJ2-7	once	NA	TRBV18	TGTGCCAGCTCCCCGGCGGGTAGCTCCTACGAGCAGTACTTC	CASSPAGSSYEQYF
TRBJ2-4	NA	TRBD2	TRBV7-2	TGTGCCAGCAGCTTCTGGGGGAGGGGAAACATTCAGTACTTC	CASSFWGRGNIQYF
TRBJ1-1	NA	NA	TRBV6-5	TGTGCCAGCAGTTACAGAGAGACAGGTGCGAACACTGAAGCTTTCTTT	CASSYRETGANTEAFF